The clone carrying this T cell receptor beta chain was recorded once. The authors' processing: By means of reference gene primer amplification, nucleated cell counts were estimated. Clones were read by immunoSEQ multiplex PCR, and TCRdb kept only the in-frame ones, dropping some. Clone size and the V and J calls come from that table; the DNA yielded D and trimming. The repertoire holds 35,000 to 45,000 clones, with 89% as singletons. The record originates from a study of blood T cell repertoires in COVID-19. Study information: Acute and convalescent COVID-19 samples came from the United States, Italy and Spain.

This sequence originates from a human donor in a cohort sampled during active COVID-19. Sample: peripheral blood.

The CDR3 reads CASSLGVPRSYEQYF. CDR3 bases: TGCGCCAGCAGCTTGGGAGTGCCTAGATCCTACGAGCAGTACTTC. The chain has TRBV5-1 and TRBJ2-7; D uncertain. V gave up 0 bases and J gave up 1 base, with 11 bases separating them. The CDR3 contains 15 residues. Germline assignment: CDR1 SGHRS and CDR2 YFSETQ.